The present T cell receptor (beta chain) was sequenced within a study of blood T cell repertoires in COVID-19. Whole-study context: Acute and convalescent COVID-19 samples came from the United States, Italy and Spain. From T cells, B-cell-depleted T cells, or PBMCs came the material, which was cDNA or gDNA.

The CDR3 consists of 17 residues. Germline-derived CDR1 and CDR2 are SGHNT and YENEEA. The J segment lost 0 bases and the V segment lost 4 bases, leaving 9 bases of the junction unmatched. The count of this clone is one. The authors' processing: By means of reference gene primer amplification, nucleated cell counts were estimated. Some clones are missing from TCRdb's copy, which holds only in-frame ones; the method was immunoSEQ multiplex PCR. V and J calls plus clone size are reproduced from that table; the DNA served to infer D and trimming. The profile shows a few hundred thousand clones, more than 75% of them singletons.

Sequenced material: peripheral blood. The sequence derives from a man between 60 and 70 years old with acute or convalescent COVID-19. This chain connects TRBV11-3 to TRBJ2-7, with 10 bases identical to TRBD1. In DNA form, the CDR3 reads TGTGCCAGCAGCTGGGGAAACGACAGGGGGCGCTCCTACGAGCAGTACTTC. Amino acids: CASSWGNDRGRSYEQYF. The full variable domain, with the rest looked up from reference TRBV11-3 and TRBJ2-7, is EAGVVQSPRYKIIEKKQPVAFWCNPISGHNTLYWYLQNLGQGPELLIRYENEEAVDDSQLPKDRFSAERLKGVDSTLKIQPAELGDSAVYLCASSWGNDRGRSYEQYFGPGTRLTVT.